This T cell receptor beta chain is from a study of PD-1 blockade in classical Hodgkin lymphoma. Within the sample, this clone is medium-sized. The antigen remains unidentified. Study-level points and caveats: Newly diagnosed patients reportedly had lower baseline TCR diversity than healthy donors. Excluded were patients who started nivolumab under 1 year after ASCT, a group that had lower diversity. Possible causes of repertoire differences, disease activity or prior therapy, remain undefined.

TCRdb's table, derived via immunoSEQ multiplex PCR, lists solely in-frame clones and lacks some. This table holds about 14,000 clones, under 80% found once. All trial patients relapsed after autologous stem cell transplantation. This clonotype was obtained from a human donor with classical Hodgkin lymphoma. The material was peripheral blood mononuclear cells (PBMCs), obtained before the second cycle of nivolumab.

CDR3 DNA sequence: TGCGCCAGCAGCCAAGATGAGTTGATTCCTCTTTGGAACGAGCAGTACTTC. Translation: CASSQDELIPLWNEQYF. V is TRBV4-1 and J is TRBJ2-7; D remains unclear. This CDR3 has 17 residues. Germline values: CDR1 MGHRA, CDR2 YSYEKL. V lost 0 bases to trimming and J lost 5 bases, with 20 bases between them.